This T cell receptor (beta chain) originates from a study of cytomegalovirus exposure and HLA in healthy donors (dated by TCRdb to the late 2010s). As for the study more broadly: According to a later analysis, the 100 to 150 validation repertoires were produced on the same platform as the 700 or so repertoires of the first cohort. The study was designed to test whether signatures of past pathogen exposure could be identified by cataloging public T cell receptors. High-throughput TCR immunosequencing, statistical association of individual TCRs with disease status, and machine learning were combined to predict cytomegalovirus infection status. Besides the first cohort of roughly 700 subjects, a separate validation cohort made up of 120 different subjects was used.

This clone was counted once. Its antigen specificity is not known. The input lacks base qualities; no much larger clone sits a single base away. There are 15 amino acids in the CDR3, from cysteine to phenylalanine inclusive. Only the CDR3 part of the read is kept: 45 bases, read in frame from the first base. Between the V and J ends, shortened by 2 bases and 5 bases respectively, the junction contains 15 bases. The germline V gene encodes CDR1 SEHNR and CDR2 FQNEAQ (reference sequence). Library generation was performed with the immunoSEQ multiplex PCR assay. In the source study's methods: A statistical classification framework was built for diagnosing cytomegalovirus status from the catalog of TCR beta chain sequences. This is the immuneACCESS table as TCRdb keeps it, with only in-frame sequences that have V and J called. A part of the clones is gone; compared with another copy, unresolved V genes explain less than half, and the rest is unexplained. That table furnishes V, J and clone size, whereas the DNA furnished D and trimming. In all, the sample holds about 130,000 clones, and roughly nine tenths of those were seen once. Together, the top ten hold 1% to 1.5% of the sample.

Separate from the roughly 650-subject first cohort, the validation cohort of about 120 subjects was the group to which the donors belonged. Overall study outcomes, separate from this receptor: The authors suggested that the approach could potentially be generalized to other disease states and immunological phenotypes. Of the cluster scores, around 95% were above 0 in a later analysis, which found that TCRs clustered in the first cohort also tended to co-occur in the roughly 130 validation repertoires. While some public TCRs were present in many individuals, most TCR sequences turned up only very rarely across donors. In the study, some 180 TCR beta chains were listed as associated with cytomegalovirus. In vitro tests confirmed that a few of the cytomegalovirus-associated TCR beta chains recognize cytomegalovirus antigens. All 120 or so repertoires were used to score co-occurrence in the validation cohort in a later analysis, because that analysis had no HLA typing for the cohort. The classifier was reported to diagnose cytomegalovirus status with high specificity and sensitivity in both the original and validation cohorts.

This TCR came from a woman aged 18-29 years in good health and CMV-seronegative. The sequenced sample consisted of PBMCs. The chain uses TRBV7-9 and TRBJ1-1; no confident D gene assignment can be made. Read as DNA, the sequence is TGTGCCAGCAGCTTATTACCCAGAGCGGATACTGAAGCTTTCTTT. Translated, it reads CASSLLPRADTEAFF.